Shown below are 32 T cell receptor beta chains from a single sample sequenced in a study of blood T cells in healthy people across ages. Then a second PCR, running roughly 7 to 11 cycles, was carried out with a sample-barcoded 5' primer and a J-beta primer mix. TCRdb called the 5' RACE reads again in MiXCR, with one record for every CDR3 protein. Among around 1,700,000 distinct CDR3 sequences listed, over 25% were seen once. Sequencing used blood. The receptor set was obtained from a woman younger than 45 in good health.

The gene calls are TRBV3-1 and TRBJ2-1; 9 bases fit TRBD2. The CDR3 consists of 15 residues. Germline values: CDR1 LGHDT, CDR2 YNNKEL (reference sequence). V shed 6 bases, J shed 5 bases, and the junction held 8 bases outside the gene matches. This chain's CDR3 is CASRDTSGGNNEQFF. The CDR3 DNA is TGTGCCAGCAGGGATACAAGCGGGGGGAACAATGAGCAGTTCTTC.

This chain connects TRBV24-1 to TRBJ2-3, with 9 bases fitting TRBD1. Germline-derived CDR1 and CDR2 are KGHDR and SFDVKD. This CDR3 comprises 16 residues. With 0 bases clipped from V and 8 bases from J, the junction kept 8 bases outside the gene matches. The CDR3 sequence: CATSDLPGQGGTTQYF. In DNA, the CDR3 is TGTGCCACCAGTGATTTGCCGGGACAGGGAGGCACTACGCAGTATTTT.

This clonotype was observed a few times. A much larger clone lies a single base off, so this may be a read error. The genes are TRBV7-2 and TRBJ2-1, with 9 bases matching TRBD1. This CDR3 is 15 amino acids long. With V trimmed by 5 bases and J by 6 bases, 8 bases remained unmatched. Per germline, CDR1 SGHTA and CDR2 FQGNSA. The CDR3 region is CASSPDRGRCNEQFF. In nucleotides, the CDR3 is TGTGCCAGCAGCCCGGACAGGGGACGATGCAATGAGCAGTTCTTC. The full variable domain, its missing parts supplied by reference TRBV7-2 and TRBJ2-1, is GAGVSQSPSNKVTEKGKDVELRCDPISGHTALYWYRQSLGQGLEFLIYFQGNSAPDKSGLPSDRFSAERTGGSVSTLTIQRTQQEDSAVYLCASSPDRGRCNEQFFGPGTRLTVL.

V usage is TRBV29-1 and J usage is TRBJ2-1; possibly TRBD2 for D (6 bases). The better agreement between TRBJ2-7 and the DNA end casts doubt on the J call. The V gene's germline CDR1 is SQVTM and CDR2 ANQGSEA. The CDR3 totals 13 residues. The CDR3 loop reads CSVGAGSDNEQYF. The CDR3 nucleotides are TGCAGCGTTGGGGCGGGATCCGACAATGAGCAGTACTTC.

The V call is TRBV5-1, the J call TRBJ2-3, with D perhaps TRBD2 (6 bases). CDR3 size: 16 residues. The germline V and J ends were trimmed by 4 bases and 0 bases, with 15 bases remaining between them. Germline values: CDR1 SGHRS, CDR2 YFSETQ. The CDR3 loop reads CASSRGTPISTDTQYF. The CDR3 region has the DNA TGCGCCAGCAGCAGAGGGACTCCTATCAGCACAGATACGCAGTATTTT.

In its sample, this clonotype was seen a few times. V and J are TRBV20-1 and TRBJ2-3, with D tentatively TRBD2 (6 bases). Per germline, CDR1 DFQATT and CDR2 SNEGSKA (reference sequence). Trimming stripped 7 bases from V and 5 bases from J, with 22 bases between. The CDR3 totals 15 residues. The DNA for the CDR3 is TGCAGTGGCCGTAGGGCTAGCGCTGGGGGAGATACGCAGTATTTT. This sequence encodes CSGRRASAGGDTQYF.

This chain links TRBV20-1 with TRBJ2-3; TRBD1 matches at 9 bases. This CDR3 is 14 amino acids long. CDR1 and CDR2 from the germline V gene are DFQATT and SNEGSKA (reference sequence). J was trimmed by 2 bases and V by 3 bases; bases with no gene match: 3. CDR3 loop: CSASGTGSTDTQYF. CDR3 sequence (DNA): TGCAGTGCTAGTGGGACAGGGTCCACAGATACGCAGTATTTT.

This clonotype was seen a few times. A much larger clone sits a single nucleotide away, making a read error possible. The chain links TRBV6-5 to TRBJ1-2, with a possible D match to TRBD1 (6 bases). The V end lost 6 bases, the J end lost 0 bases, and 11 bases lay between the germline ends. Per germline, CDR1 MNHEY and CDR2 SVGAGI. This CDR3 contains 14 residues. This chain's CDR3 is CASRQDRANYGYTF. The CDR3 coding sequence is TGTGCCAGCAGGCAGGACAGAGCTAACTATGGCTACACCTTC.

In this sample, this clonotype turned up a few times. The chain uses TRBV12-3 or TRBV12-4 and TRBJ2-1; TRBD1 matches at 9 bases. This CDR3 region has 16 residues. With V trimmed by 5 bases and J by 9 bases, 14 bases remained unmatched. The CDR3 reads CASSPTAVGQGIEQFF. CDR3 in DNA: TGTGCCAGCAGTCCTACCGCCGTGGGACAGGGTATTGAGCAGTTCTTC.

Turning to this clonotype: This may be a read error: a much more frequent sequence differs by one nucleotide. V usage is TRBV6-1 and J usage is TRBJ2-7; a possible D gene is TRBD1 (6 bases). CDR3 length equals 14 residues. Trimming removed 4 bases at V and 3 bases at J, with 13 bases between. The V gene's germline CDR1 is MNHNS and CDR2 SASEGT. CDR3 in amino acids: CASSGFGRGYEQYF. The DNA of the CDR3 is TGTGCCAGCAGTGGATTTGGCAGGGGCTACGAGCAGTACTTC.

The rearrangement links TRBV3-1 to TRBJ2-5, with TRBD1 matching over 8 bases. The J call may be in error: the DNA end matches TRBJ2-7 better. Germline values: CDR1 LGHDT, CDR2 YNNKEL (reference sequence). The CDR3 length is 20 residues. The CDR3 DNA reads as TGTGCCAGCAGCCAAATTGCCACCTACCGACAGGGGTCAGCCACCTACGAGCAGTACTTC. This sequence encodes CASSQIATYRQGSATYEQYF.

A note on this clonotype: It may be a read error: a sequence one base away is much more abundant. V and J are TRBV7-9 and TRBJ2-1; D perhaps matches TRBD2 (5 bases). The closer fit of TRBJ2-7 to the DNA end suggests the J call may be wrong. Germline V gives CDR1 SEHNR, CDR2 FQNEAQ (reference sequence). The CDR3 is 15 amino acids. The CDR3 reads CASSLAWGAYNEQYF. For the CDR3, the DNA is TGTGCCAGCAGCTTAGCGTGGGGAGCTTACAATGAGCAGTACTTC.

This clonotype has at least ten counts. V is TRBV5-1 and J is TRBJ1-2; 10 nucleotides agree with TRBD1. Germline values: CDR1 SGHRS, CDR2 YFSETQ. This CDR3 contains 16 residues. V trimming: 2 bases; J trimming: 0 bases; junction bases outside the gene matches: 4. In DNA form, the CDR3 reads TGCGCCAGCAGCTTTCGGACAGGGGGTACTAACTATGGCTACACCTTC. This translates into CASSFRTGGTNYGYTF.

Only a few counts were recorded for this clonotype. The genes are TRBV20-1 and TRBJ2-1; 14 bases are a match to TRBD2. The CDR3 covers 16 residues. The germline V gene encodes CDR1 DFQATT and CDR2 SNEGSKA (reference sequence). With 3 bases clipped from V and 6 bases from J, the junction kept 7 bases outside the gene matches. The CDR3 DNA follows: TGCAGTGCTAGGGGCGGGGGACTAGCGGGAGTCAATGAGCAGTTCTTC. It codes for CSARGGGLAGVNEQFF.

The rearrangement uses TRBV12-3 or TRBV12-4 and TRBJ2-3, with 8 bases identical to TRBD1. This CDR3 region has 15 residues. V shed 3 bases, J shed 4 bases, and the junction held 6 bases outside the gene matches. The CDR3 is CASSLRQGAPDTQYF. The CDR3 DNA is TGTGCCAGCAGTTTGCGCCAGGGGGCGCCAGATACGCAGTATTTT.

On this clonotype itself: This may be a read error, as it is one base from a much larger clone. The CDR3 nucleotides are TGTGCCACCAGTGATTTGCGGGACAAAGATAGAGGGGAGACCCAGTACTTC. Its translation is CATSDLRDKDRGETQYF. The gene calls are TRBV24-1 and TRBJ2-5; TRBD1 is a possible D gene (6 bases). The length of the CDR3 is 17 residues. From germline, CDR1 is KGHDR and CDR2 SFDVKD. Deletions cut 0 bases from V and 5 bases from J, with 18 bases between.

This chain connects TRBV7-2 to TRBJ2-3; possibly TRBD2 for D (6 bases). The CDR3 consists of 16 residues. The V and J ends lost 5 bases and 6 bases respectively, with 21 bases between them. Germline V gives CDR1 SGHTA, CDR2 FQGNSA. The CDR3 sequence: CASSPSGPRGGDTQYF. The CDR3 DNA reads as TGTGCCAGCAGCCCGAGCGGGCCCCGCGGTGGGGATACGCAGTATTTT.

The chain employs TRBV6-1 and TRBJ2-2; no reliable D call. V lost 5 bases and J 0 bases, leaving 10 bases between the germline ends. The CDR3 has 15 amino acids. From germline, CDR1 is MNHNS and CDR2 SASEGT. Written as DNA, the CDR3 is TGTGCCAGCAGTCCAGAGACCTCGAACACCGGGGAGCTGTTTTTT. This sequence encodes CASSPETSNTGELFF.

V gene TRBV3-1 combines with J gene TRBJ2-1; 7 positions agree with TRBD2. J gave up 7 bases and V 8 bases, and 5 bases lay outside the gene matches. Per germline, CDR1 LGHDT and CDR2 YNNKEL (reference sequence). The CDR3 consists of 12 residues. In DNA, the CDR3 is TGTGCCAGCTGGGGAGGGCGGAATGAGCAGTTCTTC. As protein: CASWGGRNEQFF.

This clonotype was found once. This sequence joins TRBV20-1 and TRBJ2-3; D uncertain. CDR1 and CDR2 from the germline V gene are DFQATT and SNEGSKA (reference sequence). With 1 base removed from V and 1 base from J, the gap between germline ends came to 15 bases. The CDR3 has 16 amino acids. The CDR3 DNA is TGCAGTGCTAGAGTAAACCGGGCCTCGGGCACAGATACGCAGTATTTT. It yields the protein CSARVNRASGTDTQYF.

This clonotype has a count of ten or more. J is TRBJ2-1 and V is TRBV9, with D perhaps matching TRBD1 or TRBD2 (5 bases each). CDR1 and CDR2 (germline): SGDLS, YYNGEE. CDR3 length equals 14 residues. The V and J ends lost 2 bases and 6 bases respectively, with 12 bases between them. The CDR3 bases are TGTGCCAGCAGCGTCTCCGGGACGGGCAATGAGCAGTTCTTC. This encodes CASSVSGTGNEQFF. Using reference TRBV9 and TRBJ2-1 for the parts outside the CDR3, the full variable domain is DSGVTQTPKHLITATGQRVTLRCSPRSGDLSVYWYQQSLDQGLQFLIQYYNGEERAKGNILERFSAQQFPDLHSELNLSSLELGDSALYFCASSVSGTGNEQFFGPGTRLTVL.

This chain links TRBV12-3 or TRBV12-4 with TRBJ1-2; 8 nucleotides match TRBD1. V lost 3 bases to trimming and J lost 8 bases; unmatched junction nucleotides: 5. The CDR3 has 13 amino acids. The CDR3 sequence is CASSFQGALGYTF. The CDR3 DNA sequence: TGTGCCAGCAGTTTTCAGGGGGCGCTGGGCTACACCTTC.

This clonotype was seen ten or more times. The chain uses TRBV4-3 and TRBJ2-7; 11 bases align to TRBD2. From germline, CDR1 is LGHNA and CDR2 YSLEER. With 3 bases clipped from V and 5 bases from J, the junction kept 3 bases outside the gene matches. This CDR3 contains 14 residues. The CDR3 sequence is CASSQTSGTNEQYF. CDR3 DNA: TGCGCCAGCAGCCAGACTAGCGGGACGAACGAGCAGTACTTC.

This clonotype appeared many times. V usage is TRBV29-1 and J usage is TRBJ2-3, with D maybe TRBD2 (5 bases). This CDR3 is built from 15 residues. Trimming cost V 7 bases and J 0 bases, with 17 bases left between them. Germline V CDR1 and CDR2: SQVTM, ANQGSEA. The CDR3 is CSGDKRRDSTDTQYF. The CDR3 DNA follows: TGCAGCGGTGACAAGCGGAGAGACAGCACAGATACGCAGTATTTT.

This sequence joins TRBV29-1 and TRBJ2-5; 7 bases map to TRBD1. CDR3 length equals 14 residues. After removal of 3 bases from V and 7 bases from J, the junction contained 11 bases not matched to a gene. The V gene's germline CDR1 is SQVTM and CDR2 ANQGSEA. CDR3 DNA sequence: TGCAGCGTTGAGGCAGGGGGTGGGGGCGGGACCCAGTACTTC. Translated, it gives CSVEAGGGGGTQYF. The entire variable domain, with the rest obtained from reference TRBV29-1 and TRBJ2-5, is as follows: SAVISQKPSRDICQRGTSLTIQCQVDSQVTMMFWYRQQPGQSLTLIATANQGSEATYESGFVIDKFPISRPNLTFSTLTVSNMSPEDSSIYLCSVEAGGGGGTQYFGPGTRLLVL.

This clonotype was seen only a few times. The rearrangement links TRBV29-1 to TRBJ1-2; tentative D call: TRBD1 (5 bases). CDR3 length: 12 amino acids. V was trimmed by 3 bases and J by 5 bases, leaving 10 bases between them. Per the germline V gene, CDR1 is SQVTM and CDR2 is ANQGSEA. The CDR3 is CSVDQGWYGYTF. The CDR3 nucleotides are TGCAGCGTTGATCAGGGATGGTATGGCTACACCTTC.

This clonotype has a handful of counts. The V call is TRBV7-2, the J call TRBJ1-1; D unclear. Germline CDR1 SGHTA, CDR2 FQGNSA. The V gene lost 5 bases and the J gene lost 11 bases, with 15 bases spanning the gap. The CDR3 totals 12 residues. CDR3 protein: CASSISGPRAFF. Written as DNA, the CDR3 is TGTGCCAGCAGCATATCCGGGCCACGGGCTTTCTTT.

The chain recombines TRBV5-6 with TRBJ2-1; D is possibly TRBD1 or TRBD2 (5 bases each). CDR3 length: 15 amino acids. V was trimmed by 3 bases and J by 8 bases, leaving 18 bases between them. Germline values: CDR1 SGHDT, CDR2 YYEEEE. The CDR3 DNA sequence: TGTGCCAGCAGCTCCCTCCGGGACGCCAGGGATGAGCAGTTCTTC. Translating gives CASSSLRDARDEQFF.

This clonotype occurred a few times. The junction differs from germline at one of its ends, possibly a read error. V usage is TRBV29-1 and J usage is TRBJ1-1; 9 nucleotides agree with TRBD1. CDR1 is SQVTM and CDR2 is ANQGSEA in the germline V gene. The CDR3 totals 14 residues. The CDR3 sequence: CSADRGVSNTGAFF. The DNA for the CDR3 is TGCAGCGCCGACAGGGGGGTCTCCAACACTGGAGCTTTCTTT.

This clonotype turned up a few times. The chain joins TRBV7-2 to TRBJ1-6; 9 positions match TRBD1. CDR1 and CDR2 (germline): SGHTA, FQGNSA. This CDR3 has 19 residues. Unmatched junction bases numbered 7, after V lost 0 bases and J lost 1 base. The CDR3 nucleotides are TGTGCCAGCAGCTTAGCCCCAGGACAGGGGACTTCCTATAATTCACCCCTCCACTTT. This sequence encodes CASSLAPGQGTSYNSPLHF. The entire variable domain, with the rest obtained from reference TRBV7-2 and TRBJ1-6, is as follows: GAGVSQSPSNKVTEKGKDVELRCDPISGHTALYWYRQSLGQGLEFLIYFQGNSAPDKSGLPSDRFSAERTGGSVSTLTIQRTQQEDSAVYLCASSLAPGQGTSYNSPLHFGNGTRLTVT.

This clonotype was seen more than once but under ten times. This may be a read error: a much more frequent sequence differs by one nucleotide. CDR3 residues: CASSSRTIGNGDEQFF. CDR3 DNA sequence: TGTGCCAGCAGCTCCCGGACTATCGGGAATGGAGATGAGCAGTTCTTC. V gene TRBV7-9 combines with J gene TRBJ2-1; maybe TRBD2 (6 bases). This CDR3 has 16 residues. Germline loops: CDR1 SEHNR, CDR2 FQNEAQ (reference sequence). Trimming stripped 4 bases from V and 8 bases from J, with 21 bases between.

The V call is TRBV7-9, the J call TRBJ2-1; D is ambiguous. V was shortened by 5 bases and J by 10 bases, with 9 bases between the two germline ends. This CDR3 spans 11 amino acids. CDR1 is SEHNR, CDR2 FQNEAQ, per germline (reference sequence). CDR3 loop: CASSPSSEQFF. CDR3 in DNA: TGTGCCAGCAGCCCCTCCTCCGAGCAGTTCTTC.